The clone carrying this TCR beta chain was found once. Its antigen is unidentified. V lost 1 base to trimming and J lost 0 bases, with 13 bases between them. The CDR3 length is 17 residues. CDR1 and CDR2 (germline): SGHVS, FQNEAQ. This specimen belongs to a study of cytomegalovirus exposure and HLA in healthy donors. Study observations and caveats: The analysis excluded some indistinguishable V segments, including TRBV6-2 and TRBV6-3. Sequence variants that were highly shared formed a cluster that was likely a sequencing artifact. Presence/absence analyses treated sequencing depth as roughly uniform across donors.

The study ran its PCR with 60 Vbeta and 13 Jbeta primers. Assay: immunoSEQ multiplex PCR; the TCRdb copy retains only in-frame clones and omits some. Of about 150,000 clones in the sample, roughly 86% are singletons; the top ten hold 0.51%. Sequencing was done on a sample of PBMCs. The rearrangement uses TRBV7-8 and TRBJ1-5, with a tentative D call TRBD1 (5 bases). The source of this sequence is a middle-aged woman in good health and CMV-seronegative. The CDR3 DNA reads TGTGCCAGCAGCTTAGGGTCAGGGCTCAATAGCAATCAGCCCCAGCATTTT. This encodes CASSLGSGLNSNQPQHF.